This T cell receptor beta chain was captured by sequencing in a study of T cells in women clearing cervical HPV infection. Notes on the study in general: Controls had more TRBV6-7 (approximately 0.15%) than cases (roughly 0.11%).

The protocol was immunoSEQ multiplex PCR, while the TCRdb copy is restricted to in-frame clones and leaves out a portion. Recorded for this sample: fewer than 30,000 clones. As concerns this clone: The target antigen is unknown. The read gets to within 3 residues of the CDR3 end, and the germline J gene fills in the rest. The same CDR3 is also encoded by other DNA sequences in this sample.

Germline-derived CDR1 and CDR2 are GTSNPN and SVGIG (reference sequence). CDR3 length: 12 amino acids. Trimming shortened V by 3 bases and J by 5 bases, and 8 bases separated the two germline ends. Material for sequencing was blood buffy coat. The sequence was collected from a woman between 18 and 75 years old with a cervical HPV16 infection that either progressed to CIN3+ or cleared (not recorded which). The rearrangement joins TRBV30 to TRBJ1-3; no clear D. Partial CDR3 DNA: TGTGCCTGGAGCCCCACTAGAAACACC. This gives the protein CAWSPTRNT. The entire CDR3 reads CAWSPTRNTIYF.